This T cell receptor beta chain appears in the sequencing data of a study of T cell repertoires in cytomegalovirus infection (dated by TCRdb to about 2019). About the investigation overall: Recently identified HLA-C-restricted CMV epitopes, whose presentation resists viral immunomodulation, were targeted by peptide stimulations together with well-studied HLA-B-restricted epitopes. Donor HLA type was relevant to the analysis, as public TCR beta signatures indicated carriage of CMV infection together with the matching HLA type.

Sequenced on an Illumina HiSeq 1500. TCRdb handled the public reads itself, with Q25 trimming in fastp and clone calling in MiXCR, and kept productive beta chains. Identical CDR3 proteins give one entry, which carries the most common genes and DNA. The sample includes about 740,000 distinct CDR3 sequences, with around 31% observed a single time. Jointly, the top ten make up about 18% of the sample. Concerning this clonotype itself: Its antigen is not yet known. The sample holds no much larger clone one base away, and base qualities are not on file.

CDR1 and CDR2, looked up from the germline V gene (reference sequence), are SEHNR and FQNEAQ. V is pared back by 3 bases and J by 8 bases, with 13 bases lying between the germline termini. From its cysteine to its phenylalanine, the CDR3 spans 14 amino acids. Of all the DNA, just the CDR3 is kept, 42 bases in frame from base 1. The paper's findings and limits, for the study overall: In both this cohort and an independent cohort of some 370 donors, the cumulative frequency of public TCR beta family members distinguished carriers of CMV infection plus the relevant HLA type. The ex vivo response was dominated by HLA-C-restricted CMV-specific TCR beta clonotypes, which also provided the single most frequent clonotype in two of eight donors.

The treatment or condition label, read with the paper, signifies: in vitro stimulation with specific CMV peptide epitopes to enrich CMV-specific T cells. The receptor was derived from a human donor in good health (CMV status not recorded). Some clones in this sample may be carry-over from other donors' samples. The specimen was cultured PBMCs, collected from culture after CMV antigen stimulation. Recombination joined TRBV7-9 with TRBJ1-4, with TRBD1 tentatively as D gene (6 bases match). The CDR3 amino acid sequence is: CASSLTQGWEKLFF. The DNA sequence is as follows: TGTGCCAGCAGCTTGACACAGGGTTGGGAAAAACTGTTTTTT. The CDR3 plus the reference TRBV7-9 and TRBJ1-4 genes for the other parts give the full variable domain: DTGVSQNPRHKITKRGQNVTFRCDPISEHNRLYWYRQTLGQGPEFLTYFQNEAQLEKSRLLSDRFSAERPKGSFSTLEIQRTEQGDSAMYLCASSLTQGWEKLFFGSGTQLSVL.